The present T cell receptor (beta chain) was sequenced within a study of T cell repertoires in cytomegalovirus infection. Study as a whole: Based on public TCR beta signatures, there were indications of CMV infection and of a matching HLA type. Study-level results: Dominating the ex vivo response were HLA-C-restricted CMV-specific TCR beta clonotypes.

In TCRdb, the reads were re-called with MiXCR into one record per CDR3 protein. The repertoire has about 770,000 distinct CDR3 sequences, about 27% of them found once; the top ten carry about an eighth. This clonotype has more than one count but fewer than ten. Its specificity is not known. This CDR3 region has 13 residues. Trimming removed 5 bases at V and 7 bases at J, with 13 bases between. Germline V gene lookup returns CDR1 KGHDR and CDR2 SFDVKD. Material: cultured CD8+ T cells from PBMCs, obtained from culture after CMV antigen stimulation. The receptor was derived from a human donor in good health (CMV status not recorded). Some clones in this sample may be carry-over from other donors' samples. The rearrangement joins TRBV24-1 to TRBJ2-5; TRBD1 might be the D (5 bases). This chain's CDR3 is CATSGQGVGTQYF. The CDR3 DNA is TGTGCCACCAGTGGCCAAGGGGTAGGGACCCAGTACTTC.